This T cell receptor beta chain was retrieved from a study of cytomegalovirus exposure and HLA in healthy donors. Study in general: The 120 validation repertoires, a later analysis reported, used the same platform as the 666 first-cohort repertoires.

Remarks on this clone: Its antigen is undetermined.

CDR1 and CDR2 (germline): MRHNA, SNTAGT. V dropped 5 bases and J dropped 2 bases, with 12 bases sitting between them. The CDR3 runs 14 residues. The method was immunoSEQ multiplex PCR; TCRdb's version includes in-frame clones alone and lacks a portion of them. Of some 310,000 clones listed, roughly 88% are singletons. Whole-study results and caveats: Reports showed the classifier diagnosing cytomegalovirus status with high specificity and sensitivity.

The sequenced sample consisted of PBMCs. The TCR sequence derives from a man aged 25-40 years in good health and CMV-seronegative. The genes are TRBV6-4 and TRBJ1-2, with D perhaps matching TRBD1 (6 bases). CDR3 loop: CASSRYGQNYGYTF. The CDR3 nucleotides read TGTGCCAGCAGTCGGTACGGACAGAACTATGGCTACACCTTC.